The clone carrying this T cell receptor (beta chain) was seen more than once but under ten times. The length of the CDR3 is 14 residues. Germline V gene lookup returns CDR1 SGHTA and CDR2 FQGNSA. V dropped 1 base and J dropped 10; count of bases not matched to a gene: 3. This entry belongs to a study of blood T cell repertoires in COVID-19. Whole-study context: COVID-19 samples collected from the United States, Italy and Spain covered acute and convalescent phases. PBMCs, B-cell-depleted T cells, or T cells provided the cDNA or gDNA that made up the material.

Original processing methods: Estimated nucleated cell counts came from reference gene primer amplification. Sequencing used immunoSEQ multiplex PCR; TCRdb keeps in-frame clones, though not all of them. From that table come the V and J calls and clone size; the DNA was used to work out D and trimming. The data show 200,000 to 250,000 clones, roughly four fifths seen once. V is TRBV7-2 and J is TRBJ1-3; 11 nucleotides line up with TRBD1. The sample was peripheral blood. This clonotype was sampled from a woman between 70 and 85 years old with acute or convalescent COVID-19. CDR3 sequence: CASSLGDRGRTIYF. DNA for the CDR3: TGTGCCAGCAGCTTAGGGGACAGGGGGAGAACCATATATTTT.